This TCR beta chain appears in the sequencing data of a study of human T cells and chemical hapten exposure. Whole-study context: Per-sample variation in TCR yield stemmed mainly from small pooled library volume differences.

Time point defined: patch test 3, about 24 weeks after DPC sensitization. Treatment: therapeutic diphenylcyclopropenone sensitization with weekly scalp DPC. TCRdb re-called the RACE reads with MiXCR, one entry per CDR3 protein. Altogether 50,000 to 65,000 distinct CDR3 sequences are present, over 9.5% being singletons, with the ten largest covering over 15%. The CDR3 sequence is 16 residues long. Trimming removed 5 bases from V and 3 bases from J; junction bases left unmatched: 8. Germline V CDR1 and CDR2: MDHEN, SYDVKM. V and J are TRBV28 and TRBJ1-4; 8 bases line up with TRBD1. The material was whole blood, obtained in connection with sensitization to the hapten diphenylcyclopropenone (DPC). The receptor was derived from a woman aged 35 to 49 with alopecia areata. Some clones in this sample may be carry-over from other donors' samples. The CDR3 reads CASSPLKTGANEKLFF. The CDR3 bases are TGTGCCAGCAGTCCCCTAAAGACAGGGGCTAATGAAAAACTGTTTTTT.